This is a list of T cell receptor beta chains from one sample in a study of cytomegalovirus exposure and HLA in healthy donors. Using immunoSEQ multiplex PCR, the repertoire was profiled, and TCRdb retains in-frame clones only, with some absent. Of about 160,000 clones listed, roughly four fifths were seen once; the top ten hold approximately 1.5%. The specimen was PBMCs. All receptors come from a man aged 35 to 55 in good health and CMV-seronegative. CDR3s include the opening cysteine and the closing phenylalanine or tryptophan. D genes are given only for firm matches. Some rows have no size entry. The others give once, few or many, or a class for an expanded clone.

len,j_gene,d_gene,abundance,v_gene,CDR3nt,CDR3aa
16,TRBJ1-1,NA,NA,TRBV2,TGTGCCAGCACCAAACCGGGACGGGGGGTAAACACTGAAGCTTTCTTT,CASTKPGRGVNTEAFF
13,TRBJ2-7,TRBD1,NA,TRBV7-9,TGTTCCAGCACCTGGACAGGGCACGGCGAGCAGTACTTC,CSSTWTGHGEQYF
20,TRBJ2-7,TRBD2,NA,TRBV10-2,TGCGCCAGCAGTGGAAGGCGTACTAGCGGAGGGACTAAGAGCTCCTACGAGCAGTACTTC,CASSGRRTSGGTKSSYEQYF
15,TRBJ2-4,NA,NA,TRBV6-5,TGTGCCAGCACCAGGACTACGGGGGCCAAAAACATTCAGTACTTC,CASTRTTGAKNIQYF
16,TRBJ1-5,TRBD1,NA,TRBV19,TGTGCCAGTAGTATTATCGGCAGGGGGCTAGGCCAGCCCCAGCATTTT,CASSIIGRGLGQPQHF
13,TRBJ2-4,NA,NA,TRBV5-1,TGCGCCAGCAGCTTGGGTAGGGGAGGCAGTCAGTACTTC,CASSLGRGGSQYF
12,TRBJ2-5,NA,NA,TRBV28,TGTGCCAGCACGCGGGGCCAAGAGACCCAGTACTTC,CASTRGQETQYF
13,TRBJ2-7,NA,NA,TRBV10-2,TGCGCCAGCACCCTAAGGGGTACCTACGAGCAGTACTTC,CASTLRGTYEQYF
15,TRBJ2-1,TRBD2,NA,TRBV9,TGTGCCAGCAGCGCAACTAGCGGGGTATACAATGAGCAGTTCTTC,CASSATSGVYNEQFF
14,TRBJ1-1,NA,NA,TRBV18,TGTGCCAGCTCACAAGACAGAATGAACACTGAAGCTTTCTTT,CASSQDRMNTEAFF
14,TRBJ1-3,NA,once,TRBV6-1,TGTGCCAGCAGTGAGATGAGCTCTGGAAACACCATATATTTT,CASSEMSSGNTIYF
16,TRBJ1-1,TRBD1,NA,TRBV4-1,TGCGCCAGCAGTCAACATCCGGACAGGGGAAACACTGAAGCTTTCTTT,CASSQHPDRGNTEAFF
14,TRBJ1-5,NA,NA,TRBV7-2,TGTGCCAGCAGCAAACCCGGGGATGGGCAGCCCCAGCATTTT,CASSKPGDGQPQHF